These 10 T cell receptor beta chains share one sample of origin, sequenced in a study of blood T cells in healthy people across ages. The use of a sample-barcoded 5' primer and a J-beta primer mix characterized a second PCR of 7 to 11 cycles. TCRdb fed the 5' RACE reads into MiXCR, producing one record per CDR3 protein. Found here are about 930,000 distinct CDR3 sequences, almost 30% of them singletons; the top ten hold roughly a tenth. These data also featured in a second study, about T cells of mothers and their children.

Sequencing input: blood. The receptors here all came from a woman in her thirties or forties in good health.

CDR3 residues: CASQRVAGILETQYF. The CDR3 DNA reads as TGTGCCAGCCAAAGAGTGGCAGGTATTCTGGAGACCCAGTACTTC. The gene calls are TRBV12-3 or TRBV12-4 and TRBJ2-5; D is uncertain. Trimming removed 8 bases from V and 5 bases from J, with 21 bases in between. The CDR3 consists of 15 residues.

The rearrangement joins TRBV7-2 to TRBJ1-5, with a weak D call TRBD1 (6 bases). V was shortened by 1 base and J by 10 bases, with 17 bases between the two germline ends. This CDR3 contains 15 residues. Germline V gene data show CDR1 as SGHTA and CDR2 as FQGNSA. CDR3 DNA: TGTGCCAGCAGCTTAGGACTACAGGGAAGGGGTCCCCAGCATTTT. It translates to CASSLGLQGRGPQHF.

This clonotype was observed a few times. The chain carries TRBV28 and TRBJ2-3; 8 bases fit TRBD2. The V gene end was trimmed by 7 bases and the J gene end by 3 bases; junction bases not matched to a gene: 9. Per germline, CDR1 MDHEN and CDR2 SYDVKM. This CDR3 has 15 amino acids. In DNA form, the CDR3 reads TGTGCCAGCATCCGCGGCGGGGGGTCAACAGATACGCAGTATTTT. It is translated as CASIRGGGSTDTQYF.

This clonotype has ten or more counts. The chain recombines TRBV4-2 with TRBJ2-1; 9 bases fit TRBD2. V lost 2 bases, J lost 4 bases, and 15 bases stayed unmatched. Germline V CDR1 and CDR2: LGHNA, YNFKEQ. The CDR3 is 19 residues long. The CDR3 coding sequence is TGTGCCAGCAGCCAAAGGGTTAGCGGGGGATCAAATTCTTACAATGAGCAGTTCTTC. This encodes CASSQRVSGGSNSYNEQFF.

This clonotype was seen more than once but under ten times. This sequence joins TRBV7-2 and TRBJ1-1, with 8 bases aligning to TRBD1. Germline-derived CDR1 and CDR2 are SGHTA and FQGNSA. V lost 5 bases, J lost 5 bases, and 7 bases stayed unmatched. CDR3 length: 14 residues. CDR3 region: CASSQRQGATEAFF. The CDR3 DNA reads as TGTGCCAGCAGCCAACGGCAGGGGGCTACTGAAGCTTTCTTT.

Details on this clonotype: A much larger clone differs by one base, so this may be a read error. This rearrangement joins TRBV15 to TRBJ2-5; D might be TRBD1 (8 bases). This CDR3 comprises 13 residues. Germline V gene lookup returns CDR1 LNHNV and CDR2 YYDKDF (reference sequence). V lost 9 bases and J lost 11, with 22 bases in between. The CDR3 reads CATSLTGGAEQYF. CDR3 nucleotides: TGTGCCACAAGCCTTACAGGGGGGGCTGAGCAGTACTTC.

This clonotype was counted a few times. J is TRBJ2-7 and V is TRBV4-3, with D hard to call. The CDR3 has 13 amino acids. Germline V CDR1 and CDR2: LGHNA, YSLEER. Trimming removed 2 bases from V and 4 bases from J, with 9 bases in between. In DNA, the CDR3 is TGCGCCAGCAGCCAATATCGGTTGTACGAGCAGTACTTC. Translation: CASSQYRLYEQYF.

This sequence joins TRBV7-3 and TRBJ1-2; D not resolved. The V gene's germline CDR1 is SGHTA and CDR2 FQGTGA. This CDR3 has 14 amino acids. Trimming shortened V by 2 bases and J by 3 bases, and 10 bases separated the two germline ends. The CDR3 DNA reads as TGTGCCAGCAGCTTAGATGGAGGCTACTATGGCTACACCTTC. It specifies CASSLDGGYYGYTF.

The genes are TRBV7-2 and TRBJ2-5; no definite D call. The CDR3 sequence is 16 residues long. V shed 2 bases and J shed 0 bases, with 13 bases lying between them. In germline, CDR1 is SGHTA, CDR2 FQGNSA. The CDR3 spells CASSLKVGVYQETQYF. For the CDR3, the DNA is TGTGCCAGCAGCTTAAAAGTCGGAGTGTACCAAGAGACCCAGTACTTC.

The CDR3 is CASSQTGWYGANVLTF. Written as DNA, the CDR3 is TGTGCCAGCAGCCAGACAGGGTGGTACGGGGCCAACGTCCTGACTTTC. The rearrangement uses TRBV3-1 and TRBJ2-6, with TRBD1 identical over 7 bases. V shed 3 bases and J 4 bases; nucleotides not matched to a gene: 6. Germline V gene lookup returns CDR1 LGHDT and CDR2 YNNKEL (reference sequence). CDR3 length: 16 residues.